The subject of this entry is one TCR beta chain. With V trimmed by 6 bases and J by 6 bases, 14 bases remained unmatched. The CDR3 consists of 16 residues. Germline loops: CDR1 MDHEN, CDR2 SYDVKM. These data belong to a study of cytomegalovirus exposure and HLA in healthy donors. Study information: Of all 400 or so donors who were genotyped, roughly 83% belonged to the Caucasian-associated ancestry cluster.

60 Vbeta and 13 Jbeta primers were used in PCR. Libraries were prepared by immunoSEQ multiplex PCR; TCRdb keeps only in-frame clonotypes and omits some of them. The sample records some 140,000 clones, around 63% being singletons. Sequenced input: PBMCs. V and J are TRBV28 and TRBJ2-5, with 9 positions matching TRBD1. The TCR comes from a human donor in good health. The CDR3 spells CASSNRPGQGRKTQYF. The CDR3 bases are TGTGCCAGCAGCAATAGACCGGGACAGGGTAGAAAGACCCAGTACTTC.